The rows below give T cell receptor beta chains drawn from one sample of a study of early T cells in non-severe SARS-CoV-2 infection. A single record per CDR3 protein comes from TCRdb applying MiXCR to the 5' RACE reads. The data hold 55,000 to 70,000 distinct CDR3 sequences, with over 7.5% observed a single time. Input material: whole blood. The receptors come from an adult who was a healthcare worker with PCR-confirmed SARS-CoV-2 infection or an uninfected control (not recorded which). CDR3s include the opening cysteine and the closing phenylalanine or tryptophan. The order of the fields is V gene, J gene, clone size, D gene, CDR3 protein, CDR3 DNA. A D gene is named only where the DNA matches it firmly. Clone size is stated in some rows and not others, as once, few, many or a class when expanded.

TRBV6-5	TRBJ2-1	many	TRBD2	CASRRNSGRAKEQFF	TGTGCCAGCAGACGAAATAGCGGGAGGGCAAAGGAGCAGTTCTTC
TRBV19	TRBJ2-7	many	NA	CASSRTGSSYEQYF	TGTGCCAGTAGTCGCACAGGGAGCTCCTACGAGCAGTACTTC
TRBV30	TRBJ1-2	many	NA	CAWSGDGYGYTF	TGTGCCTGGAGCGGGGACGGGTATGGCTACACCTTC
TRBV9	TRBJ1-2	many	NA	CASRTSAAYGYTF	TGTGCCAGCAGGACGTCGGCGGCTTATGGCTACACCTTC
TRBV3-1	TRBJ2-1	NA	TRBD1	CASSRSTGSSYNEQFF	TGTGCCAGCAGCCGCTCGACAGGGAGCTCCTACAATGAGCAGTTCTTC
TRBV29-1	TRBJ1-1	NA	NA	CSPTMGRNTEAFF	TGCAGCCCCACGATGGGCAGAAACACTGAAGCTTTCTTT
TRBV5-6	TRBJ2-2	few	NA	CASSLTGSFTGELFF	TGTGCCAGCAGCTTGACAGGGTCCTTCACCGGGGAGCTGTTTTTT
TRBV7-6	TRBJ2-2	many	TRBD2	CASSTGLAANTGELFF	TGTGCCAGCAGCACCGGACTAGCGGCGAACACCGGGGAGCTGTTTTTT
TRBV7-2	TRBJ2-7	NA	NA	CACSLAMGLRSGEQYF	TGTGCCTGCAGCTTAGCGATGGGTTTAAGGTCGGGGGAGCAGTACTTC
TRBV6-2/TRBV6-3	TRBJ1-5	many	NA	CASSPVGAQWNQPQHF	TGTGCCAGCAGCCCGGTGGGGGCTCAGTGGAATCAGCCCCAGCATTTT
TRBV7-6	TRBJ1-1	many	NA	CASSAAKKSPRDTEAFF	TGTGCCAGCAGCGCGGCTAAGAAATCCCCCCGGGACACTGAAGCTTTCTTT
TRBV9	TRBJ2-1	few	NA	CASSVASGVTNEQFF	TGTGCCAGCAGCGTAGCCTCGGGAGTAACCAATGAGCAGTTCTTC
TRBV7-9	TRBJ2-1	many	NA	CASSLGLALSFF	TGTGCCAGCAGCTTAGGCCTAGCACTTTCGTTCTTC
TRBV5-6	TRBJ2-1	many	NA	CASSRLSRRSSYNEQFF	TGTGCCAGCAGCCGACTATCTCGGAGAAGCTCCTACAATGAGCAGTTCTTC